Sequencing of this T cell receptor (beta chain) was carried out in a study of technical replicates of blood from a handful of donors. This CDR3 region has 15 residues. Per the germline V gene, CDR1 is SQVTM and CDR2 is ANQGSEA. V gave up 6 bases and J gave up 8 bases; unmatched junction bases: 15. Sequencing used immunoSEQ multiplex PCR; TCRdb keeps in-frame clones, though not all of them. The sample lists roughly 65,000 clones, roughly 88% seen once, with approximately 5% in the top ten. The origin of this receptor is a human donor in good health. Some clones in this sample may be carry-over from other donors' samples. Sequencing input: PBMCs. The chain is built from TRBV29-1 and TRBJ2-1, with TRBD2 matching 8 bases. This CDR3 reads CSVAIREGLWYEQFF. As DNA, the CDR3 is TGCAGCGTCGCAATCCGGGAGGGCCTTTGGTATGAGCAGTTCTTC.